This TCR beta chain was profiled in a study of blood T cell repertoires in COVID-19. The length of the CDR3 is 15 residues. The V gene end was trimmed by 1 base and the J gene end by 6 bases; junction bases not matched to a gene: 5. Per the germline V gene, CDR1 is KGHSH and CDR2 is LQKENI. In the source study's methods: The authors estimated nucleated cell counts from reference gene primer amplification. Sequenced by immunoSEQ multiplex PCR; TCRdb stores in-frame clones only, minus some. V and J calls and clone size come straight from that table; D and trimming were deduced from the DNA. The sample holds about 200,000 clones, about 90% seen once.

The sequence derives from a man aged 18-30 years with active or convalescent COVID-19. The sample comprised peripheral blood. The chain combines TRBV18 with TRBJ1-3, with TRBD1 identical over 8 bases. CDR3 protein: CASSPQTGVENTIYF. The CDR3 nucleotides are TGTGCCAGCTCACCACAGACAGGGGTTGAAAACACCATATATTTT.